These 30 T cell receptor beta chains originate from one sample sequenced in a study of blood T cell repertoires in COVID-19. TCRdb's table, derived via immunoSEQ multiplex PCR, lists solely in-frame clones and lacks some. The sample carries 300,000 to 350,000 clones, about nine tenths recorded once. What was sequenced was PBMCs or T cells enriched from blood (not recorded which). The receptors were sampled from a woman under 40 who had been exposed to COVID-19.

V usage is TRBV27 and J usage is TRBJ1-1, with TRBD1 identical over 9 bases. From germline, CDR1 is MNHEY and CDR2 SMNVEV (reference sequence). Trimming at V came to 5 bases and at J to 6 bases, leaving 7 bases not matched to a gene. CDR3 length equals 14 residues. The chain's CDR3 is CASSGGQGGPEAFF. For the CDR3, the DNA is TGTGCCAGCAGTGGGGGACAGGGAGGGCCTGAAGCTTTCTTT.

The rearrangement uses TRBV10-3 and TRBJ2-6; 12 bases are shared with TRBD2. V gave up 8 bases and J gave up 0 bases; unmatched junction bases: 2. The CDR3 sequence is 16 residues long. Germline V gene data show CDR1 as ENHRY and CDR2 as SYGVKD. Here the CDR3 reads CAIETSGSSGANVLTF. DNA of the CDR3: TGTGCCATCGAGACTAGCGGGAGCTCTGGGGCCAACGTCCTGACTTTC.

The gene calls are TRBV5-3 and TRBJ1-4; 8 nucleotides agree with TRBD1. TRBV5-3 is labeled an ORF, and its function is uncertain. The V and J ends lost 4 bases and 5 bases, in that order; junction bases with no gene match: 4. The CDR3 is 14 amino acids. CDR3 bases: TGTGCCAGAAGCAGGGACAGGAAAAATGAAAAACTGTTTTTT. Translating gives CARSRDRKNEKLFF.

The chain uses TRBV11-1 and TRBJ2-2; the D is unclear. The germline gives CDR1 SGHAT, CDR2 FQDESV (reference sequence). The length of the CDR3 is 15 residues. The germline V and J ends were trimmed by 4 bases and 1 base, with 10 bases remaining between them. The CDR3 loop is CASSSPTENTGELFF. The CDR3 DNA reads TGTGCCAGCAGCTCACCAACAGAGAACACCGGGGAGCTGTTTTTT. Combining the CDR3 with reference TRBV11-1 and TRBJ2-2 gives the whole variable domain EAEVAQSPRYKITEKSQAVAFWCDPISGHATLYWYRQILGQGPELLVQFQDESVVDDSQLPKDRFSAERLKGVDSTLKIQPAELGDSAMYLCASSSPTENTGELFFGEGSRLTVL.

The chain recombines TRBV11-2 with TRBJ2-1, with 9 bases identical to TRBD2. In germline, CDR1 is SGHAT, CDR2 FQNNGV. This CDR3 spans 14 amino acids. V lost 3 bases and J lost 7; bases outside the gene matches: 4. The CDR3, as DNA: TGTGCCAGCAGCTTTAGCGGGAGCAGGAATGAGCAGTTCTTC. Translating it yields CASSFSGSRNEQFF.

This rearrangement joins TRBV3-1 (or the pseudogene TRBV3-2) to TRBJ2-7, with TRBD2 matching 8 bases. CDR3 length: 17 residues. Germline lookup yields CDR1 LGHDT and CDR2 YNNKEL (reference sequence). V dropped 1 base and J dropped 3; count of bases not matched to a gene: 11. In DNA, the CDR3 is TGTGCCAGCAGCCAAGGAATCGGTAGCGGGGCCATCTACGAGCAGTACTTC. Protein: CASSQGIGSGAIYEQYF.

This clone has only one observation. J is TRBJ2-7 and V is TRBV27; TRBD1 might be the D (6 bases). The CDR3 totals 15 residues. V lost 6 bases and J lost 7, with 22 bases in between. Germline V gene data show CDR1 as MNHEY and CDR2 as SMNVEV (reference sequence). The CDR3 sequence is CASSLGYREGGEQYF. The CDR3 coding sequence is TGTGCCAGCAGCCTCGGATACAGGGAAGGTGGGGAGCAGTACTTC.

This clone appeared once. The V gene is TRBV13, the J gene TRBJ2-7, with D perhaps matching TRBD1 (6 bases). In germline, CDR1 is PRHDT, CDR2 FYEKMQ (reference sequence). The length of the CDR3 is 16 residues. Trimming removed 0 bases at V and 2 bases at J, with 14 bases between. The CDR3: CASSLGPGHPTYEQYF. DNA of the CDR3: TGTGCCAGCAGCTTAGGCCCGGGACACCCAACCTACGAGCAGTACTTC.

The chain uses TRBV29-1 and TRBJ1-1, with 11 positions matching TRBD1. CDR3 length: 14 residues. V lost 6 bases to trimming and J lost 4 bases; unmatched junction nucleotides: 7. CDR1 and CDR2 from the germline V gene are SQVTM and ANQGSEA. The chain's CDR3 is CSVWTGGRGTEAFF. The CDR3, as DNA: TGCAGCGTGTGGACAGGGGGCCGGGGCACTGAAGCTTTCTTT.

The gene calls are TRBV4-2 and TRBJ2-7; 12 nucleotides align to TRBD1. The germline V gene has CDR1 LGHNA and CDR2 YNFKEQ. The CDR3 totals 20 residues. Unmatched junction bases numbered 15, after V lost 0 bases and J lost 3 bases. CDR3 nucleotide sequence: TGTGCCAGCAGCCAAGAAAGTTTCTATTTTGGGGACAGGGGGCTCTACGAGCAGTACTTC. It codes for CASSQESFYFGDRGLYEQYF.

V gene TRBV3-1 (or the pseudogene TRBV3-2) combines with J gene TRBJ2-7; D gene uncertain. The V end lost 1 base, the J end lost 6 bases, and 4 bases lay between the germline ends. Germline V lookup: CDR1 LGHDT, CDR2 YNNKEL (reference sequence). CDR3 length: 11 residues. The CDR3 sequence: CASSQVSEQYF. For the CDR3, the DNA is TGTGCCAGCAGCCAAGTGAGCGAGCAGTACTTC.

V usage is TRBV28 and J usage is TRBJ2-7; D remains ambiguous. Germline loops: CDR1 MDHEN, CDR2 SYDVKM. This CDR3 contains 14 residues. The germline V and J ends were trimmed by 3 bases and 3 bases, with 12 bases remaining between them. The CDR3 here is CASSFTTLYYEQYF. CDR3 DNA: TGTGCCAGCAGTTTTACCACTCTCTACTACGAGCAGTACTTC.

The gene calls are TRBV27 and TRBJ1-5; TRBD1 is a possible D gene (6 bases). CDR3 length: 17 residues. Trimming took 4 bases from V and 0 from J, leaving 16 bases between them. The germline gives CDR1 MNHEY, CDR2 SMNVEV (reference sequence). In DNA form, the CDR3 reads TGTGCCAGCAGTTCCAACTTCCGGGGACATAGCAATCAGCCCCAGCATTTT. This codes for CASSSNFRGHSNQPQHF.

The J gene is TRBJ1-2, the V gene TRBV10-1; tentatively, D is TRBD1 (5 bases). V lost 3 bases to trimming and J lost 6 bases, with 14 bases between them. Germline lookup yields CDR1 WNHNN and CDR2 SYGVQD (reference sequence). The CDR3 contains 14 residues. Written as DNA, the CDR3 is TGCGCCAGCAGTGACCACGACAGCCCGGATGGCTACACCTTC. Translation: CASSDHDSPDGYTF.

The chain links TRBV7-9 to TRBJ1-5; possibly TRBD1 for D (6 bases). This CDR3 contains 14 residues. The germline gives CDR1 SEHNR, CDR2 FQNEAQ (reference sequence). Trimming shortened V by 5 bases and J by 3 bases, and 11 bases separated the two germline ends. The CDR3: CASSEGTFNQPQHF. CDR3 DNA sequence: TGTGCCAGCAGCGAGGGGACATTCAATCAGCCCCAGCATTTT.

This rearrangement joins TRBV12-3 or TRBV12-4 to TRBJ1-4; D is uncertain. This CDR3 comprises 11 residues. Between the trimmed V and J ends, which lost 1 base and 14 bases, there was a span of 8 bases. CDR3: CASSLGTDLFF. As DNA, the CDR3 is TGTGCCAGCAGTTTAGGGACTGACCTGTTTTTT.

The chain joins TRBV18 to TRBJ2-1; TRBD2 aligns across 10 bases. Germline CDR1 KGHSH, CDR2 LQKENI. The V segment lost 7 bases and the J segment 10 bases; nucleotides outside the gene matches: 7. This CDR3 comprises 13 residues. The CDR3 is CASLGLAIGEQFF. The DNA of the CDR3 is TGTGCCAGCTTGGGACTAGCGATAGGCGAGCAGTTCTTC.

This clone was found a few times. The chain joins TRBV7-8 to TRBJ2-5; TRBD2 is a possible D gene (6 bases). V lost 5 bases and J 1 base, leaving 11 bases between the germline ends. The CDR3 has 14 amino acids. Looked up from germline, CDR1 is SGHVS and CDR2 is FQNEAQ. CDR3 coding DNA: TGTGCCAGCAGCCCCGGGACTTTCCAAGAGACCCAGTACTTC. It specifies CASSPGTFQETQYF.

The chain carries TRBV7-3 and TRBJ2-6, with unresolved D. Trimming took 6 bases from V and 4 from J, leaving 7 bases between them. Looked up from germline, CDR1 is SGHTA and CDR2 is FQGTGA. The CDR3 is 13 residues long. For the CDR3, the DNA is TGTGCCAGCAGACCCAGGGGGGCCAACGTCCTGACTTTC. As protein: CASRPRGANVLTF.

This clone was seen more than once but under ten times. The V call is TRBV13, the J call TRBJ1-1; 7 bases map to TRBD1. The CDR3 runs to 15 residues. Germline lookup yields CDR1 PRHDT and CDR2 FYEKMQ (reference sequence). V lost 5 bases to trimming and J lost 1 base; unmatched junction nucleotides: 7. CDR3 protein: CASSPWDRKNTEAFF. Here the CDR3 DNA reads TGTGCCAGCAGCCCCTGGGACAGAAAGAACACTGAAGCTTTCTTT.

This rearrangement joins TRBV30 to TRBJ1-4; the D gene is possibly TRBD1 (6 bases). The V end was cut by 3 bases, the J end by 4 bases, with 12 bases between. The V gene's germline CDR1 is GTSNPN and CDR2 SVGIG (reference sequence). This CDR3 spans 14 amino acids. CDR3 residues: CAWSRDTVNEKLFF. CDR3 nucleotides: TGTGCCTGGAGCCGGGACACCGTTAATGAAAAACTGTTTTTT.

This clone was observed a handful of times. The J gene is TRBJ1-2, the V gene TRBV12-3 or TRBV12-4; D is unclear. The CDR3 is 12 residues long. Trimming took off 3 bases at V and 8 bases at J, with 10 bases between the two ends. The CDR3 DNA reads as TGTGCCAGCAGTTTCGCGTCCGTAGGCTACACCTTC. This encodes CASSFASVGYTF.

In DNA, the CDR3 is TGTGCCAGCAGTTTCGAGACAGGGGGCCGAGATCAGCCCCAGCATTTT. This gives the protein CASSFETGGRDQPQHF. The chain employs TRBV28 and TRBJ1-5, with 10 bases identical to TRBD1. Germline lookup yields CDR1 MDHEN and CDR2 SYDVKM. The CDR3 extends over 16 amino acids. With V trimmed by 3 bases and J by 5 bases, 7 bases remained unmatched.

For the CDR3, the DNA is TGTGCCAGCAGCGGGGACTTGAATAGCAATCAGCCCCAGCATTTT. It is translated as CASSGDLNSNQPQHF. The chain couples TRBV2 to TRBJ1-5; the D gene is possibly TRBD1 (5 bases). Germline CDR1 SNHLY, CDR2 FYNNEI. V dropped 6 bases and J dropped 0 bases, with 12 bases sitting between them. CDR3 length equals 15 residues.

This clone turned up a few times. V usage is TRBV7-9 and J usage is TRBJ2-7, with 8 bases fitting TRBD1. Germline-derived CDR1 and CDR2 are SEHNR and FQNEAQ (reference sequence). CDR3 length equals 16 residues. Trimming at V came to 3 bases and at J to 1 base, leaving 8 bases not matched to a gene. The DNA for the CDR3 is TGTGCCAGCAGCTTCATCGGGACAGGACATTCCTACGAGCAGTACTTC. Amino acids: CASSFIGTGHSYEQYF. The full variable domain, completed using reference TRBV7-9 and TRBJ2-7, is DTGVSQNPRHKITKRGQNVTFRCDPISEHNRLYWYRQTLGQGPEFLTYFQNEAQLEKSRLLSDRFSAERPKGSFSTLEIQRTEQGDSAMYLCASSFIGTGHSYEQYFGPGTRLTVT.

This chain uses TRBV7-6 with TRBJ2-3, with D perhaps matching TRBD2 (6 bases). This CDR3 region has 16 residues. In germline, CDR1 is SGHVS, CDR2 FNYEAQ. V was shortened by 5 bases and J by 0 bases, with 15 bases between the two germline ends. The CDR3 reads CASSPGGTQSTDTQYF. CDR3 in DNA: TGTGCCAGCAGCCCTGGAGGGACTCAAAGCACAGATACGCAGTATTTT. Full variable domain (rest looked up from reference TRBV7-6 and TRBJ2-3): GAGVSQSPRYKVTKRGQDVALRCDPISGHVSLYWYRQALGQGPEFLTYFNYEAQQDKSGLPNDRFSAERPEGSISTLTIQRTEQRDSAMYRCASSPGGTQSTDTQYFGPGTRLTVL.

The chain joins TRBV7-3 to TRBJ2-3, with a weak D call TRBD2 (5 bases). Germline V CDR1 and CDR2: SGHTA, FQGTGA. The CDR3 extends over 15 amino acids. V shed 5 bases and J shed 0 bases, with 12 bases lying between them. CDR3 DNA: TGTGCCAGCAGCCACCGGGGATTTAGCACAGATACGCAGTATTTT. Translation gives CASSHRGFSTDTQYF.

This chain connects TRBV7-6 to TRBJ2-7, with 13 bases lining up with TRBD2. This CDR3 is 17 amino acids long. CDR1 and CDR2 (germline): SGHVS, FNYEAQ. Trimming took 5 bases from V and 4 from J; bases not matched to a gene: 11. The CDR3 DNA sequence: TGTGCCAGCAGCCTAAATTCCGGGACTAGCGGGGATTACGAGCAGTACTTC. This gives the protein CASSLNSGTSGDYEQYF.

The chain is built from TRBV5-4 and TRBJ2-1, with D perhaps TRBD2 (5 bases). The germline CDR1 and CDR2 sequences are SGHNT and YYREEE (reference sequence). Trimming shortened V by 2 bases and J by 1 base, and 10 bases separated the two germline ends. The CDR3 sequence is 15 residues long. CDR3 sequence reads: CASSLTAGSYNEQFF. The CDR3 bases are TGTGCCAGCAGCTTAACTGCGGGTTCCTACAATGAGCAGTTCTTC.

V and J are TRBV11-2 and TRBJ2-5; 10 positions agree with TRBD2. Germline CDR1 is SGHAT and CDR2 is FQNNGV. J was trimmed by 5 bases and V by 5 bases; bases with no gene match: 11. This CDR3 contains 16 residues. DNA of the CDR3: TGTGCCAGCAGCGCGGGCGTAGCGGGAGGAGGGGAGACCCAGTACTTC. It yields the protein CASSAGVAGGGETQYF.